This record concerns one TCR beta chain sequence. Produced via immunoSEQ multiplex PCR; TCRdb's table is partial and in-frame only. The table includes 250,000 or so clones, approximately 89% detected once. Germline CDR1 and CDR2: SGHRS and YFSETQ. V was clipped by 2 bases and J by 0 bases, with 12 bases between them. The CDR3 is 16 amino acids. The sample is drawn from a study of blood T cell repertoires in COVID-19. People in the exposed group encountered a COVID-19 case within 2 weeks before entering the study. The V call is TRBV5-1, the J call TRBJ2-4, with D maybe TRBD1 (6 bases). What was sequenced was PBMCs or T cells enriched from blood (not recorded which). The receptor was isolated from a woman in her twenties or thirties who had been exposed to COVID-19. The CDR3, as DNA: TGCGCCAGCAGCTTAGTTCACAGGGAAGCCAAAAACATTCAGTACTTC. It codes for CASSLVHREAKNIQYF.